This T cell receptor beta chain was sequenced during a study of cytomegalovirus exposure and HLA in healthy donors. This clone was counted between two and nine times. The PCR employed 60 Vbeta primers together with 13 Jbeta primers. Here immunoSEQ multiplex PCR was the method, and the copy in TCRdb shows in-frame clones only, minus some. The sample has about 160,000 clones; less than 85% are singletons. The CDR3 has 15 amino acids. Germline values: CDR1 SGHDT, CDR2 YYEEEE. V was shortened by 1 base and J by 5 bases, with 15 bases between the two germline ends. The sequence was collected from a man aged 50-59 years in good health and CMV-seropositive. The chain recombines TRBV5-6 with TRBJ1-1; unclear D gene. The specimen sequenced was PBMCs. The CDR3 bases are TGTGCCAGCAGCTTGACCCAATCAGGCCCAACTGAAGCTTTCTTT. Its protein is CASSLTQSGPTEAFF.